The 17 T cell receptor beta chains reported below all come from one sample, sequenced in a study of PD-L1 blockade in urothelial cancer. This sample's time point: pretreatment peripheral blood. TCRdb's copy holds only in-frame clones and misses some; the assay was immunoSEQ multiplex PCR. The table shows 45,000 to 60,000 clones, with roughly 80% occurring only once. The material was PBMCs, obtained around atezolizumab (anti-PD-L1) treatment. These TCRs come from a man aged 45 to 65 with urothelial cancer.

The DNA for the CDR3 is TGCGCCAGCAGCCAAGACGGAGCCTACGAGCAGTACTTC. Amino acid sequence: CASSQDGAYEQYF. The genes are TRBV4-1 and TRBJ2-7; D remains unclear. Deletions cut 0 bases from V and 2 bases from J, with 5 bases between. This CDR3 spans 13 amino acids. The germline CDR1 and CDR2 sequences are MGHRA and YSYEKL.

This clone was counted a few times. The J gene is TRBJ1-1, the V gene TRBV6-6, with D uncertain. The CDR3 sequence is 16 residues long. Per germline, CDR1 MNHNY and CDR2 SVGAGI (reference sequence). Trimming stripped 2 bases from V and 0 bases from J, with 13 bases between. In nucleotides, the CDR3 is TGTGCCAGCAGTTACGGTGGAGAGGGTTTGAACACTGAAGCTTTCTTT. It encodes CASSYGGEGLNTEAFF.

V usage is TRBV15 and J usage is TRBJ1-2, with a weak D call TRBD1 (6 bases). The V end lost 1 base, the J end lost 6 bases, and 12 bases lay between the germline ends. The germline CDR1 and CDR2 sequences are LNHNV and YYDKDF (reference sequence). This CDR3 spans 14 amino acids. In DNA form, the CDR3 reads TGTGCCACCAGCAGAGGGGACGGGGGGCATGGCTACACCTTC. It encodes CATSRGDGGHGYTF.

The genes are TRBV15 and TRBJ2-1, with 8 bases matching TRBD1. Germline V lookup: CDR1 LNHNV, CDR2 YYDKDF (reference sequence). CDR3 length: 18 amino acids. V dropped 3 bases and J dropped 6; count of bases not matched to a gene: 16. The CDR3 DNA is TGTGCCACCAGCAGGAAATATTCAGGGACAGGCACGATCAATGAGCAGTTCTTC. It specifies CATSRKYSGTGTINEQFF. The full variable domain, in which reference TRBV15 and TRBJ2-1 provide the parts outside the CDR3, is DAMVIQNPRYQVTQFGKPVTLSCSQTLNHNVMYWYQQKSSQAPKLLFHYYDKDFNNEADTPDNFQSRRPNTSFCFLDIRSPGLGDTAMYLCATSRKYSGTGTINEQFFGPGTRLTVL.

The J gene is TRBJ2-1, the V gene TRBV10-1; 10 bases are a match to TRBD2. Germline V CDR1 and CDR2: WNHNN, SYGVQD (reference sequence). The CDR3 runs to 15 residues. V lost 3 bases, J lost 6 bases, and 5 bases stayed unmatched. CDR3 in amino acids: CASSEGIAGGNEQFF. CDR3 DNA sequence: TGCGCCAGCAGTGAAGGAATAGCGGGGGGCAATGAGCAGTTCTTC.

The rearrangement links TRBV5-1 to TRBJ2-7, with D maybe TRBD1 (5 bases). The V gene's germline CDR1 is SGHRS and CDR2 YFSETQ. With 0 bases removed from V and 4 bases from J, the gap between germline ends came to 14 bases. This CDR3 has 15 amino acids. CDR3 nucleotide sequence: TGCGCCAGCAGCTTGGGACAGCCTCTGATATACGAGCAGTACTTC. It is translated as CASSLGQPLIYEQYF.

This clone is a singleton in its sample. The CDR3 region is CASSQGPAHPEQYF. The CDR3 DNA reads as TGTGCCAGCAGCCAGGGGCCTGCCCACCCGGAGCAGTACTTC. This chain joins TRBV5-6 and TRBJ2-7, with D possibly matching TRBD1 (6 bases). V was trimmed by 4 bases and J by 7 bases, leaving 18 bases between them. CDR1 and CDR2 (germline): SGHDT, YYEEEE. CDR3 length equals 14 residues.

The V call is TRBV5-8, the J call TRBJ2-1; 12 bases align to TRBD2. CDR1 is SGHTS and CDR2 is YDEGEE in the germline V gene. The CDR3 is made up of 16 amino acids. The V gene end was trimmed by 0 bases and the J gene end by 5 bases; junction bases not matched to a gene: 3. The CDR3 sequence: CASSLVRLAGDNEQFF. Written as DNA, the CDR3 is TGTGCCAGCAGCTTGGTACGACTAGCGGGGGACAATGAGCAGTTCTTC.

By share of the sample, this clone is medium-sized. This chain joins TRBV7-9 and TRBJ1-1; D unresolved. Per the germline V gene, CDR1 is SEHNR and CDR2 is FQNEAQ (reference sequence). The CDR3 is 13 residues long. V lost 5 bases to trimming and J lost 7 bases, with 14 bases between them. This CDR3 reads CASSPLWQDEAFF. The CDR3 DNA reads as TGTGCCAGCAGCCCCCTGTGGCAGGATGAAGCTTTCTTT. The full variable domain, rest sourced from reference TRBV7-9 and TRBJ1-1, is DTGVSQNPRHKITKRGQNVTFRCDPISEHNRLYWYRQTLGQGPEFLTYFQNEAQLEKSRLLSDRFSAERPKGSFSTLEIQRTEQGDSAMYLCASSPLWQDEAFFGQGTRLTVV.

This clone was observed a single time. The CDR3 DNA follows: TGTGCCAGCAGTCAACCCTTGCGGGGATATAATCAGCCCCAGCATTTT. Protein product: CASSQPLRGYNQPQHF. This chain connects TRBV28 to TRBJ1-5; D ambiguous. CDR1 is MDHEN and CDR2 is SYDVKM in the germline V gene. Trimming shortened V by 5 bases and J by 4 bases, and 18 bases separated the two germline ends. The CDR3 length is 16 residues.

The chain uses TRBV2 and TRBJ2-6; the D gene is possibly TRBD1 (5 bases). CDR1 is SNHLY, CDR2 FYNNEI, per germline. Trimming took 7 bases from V and 2 from J, leaving 15 bases between them. The CDR3 has 16 residues. CDR3 amino acids: CASTDQGTPGANVLTF. Written as DNA, the CDR3 is TGTGCCAGCACTGACCAGGGAACGCCTGGGGCCAACGTCCTGACTTTC. Looking up the rest from reference TRBV2 and TRBJ2-6 gives the full variable domain: EPEVTQTPSHQVTQMGQEVILRCVPISNHLYFYWYRQILGQKVEFLVSFYNNEISEKSEIFDDQFSVERPDGSNFTLKIRSTKLEDSAMYFCASTDQGTPGANVLTFGAGSRLTVL.

The CDR3 reads CASRDRGNQPQHF. In DNA form, the CDR3 reads TGTGCCAGTAGGGACAGGGGTAATCAGCCCCAGCATTTT. This chain uses TRBV19 with TRBJ1-5; TRBD1 agrees at 9 bases. The J segment lost 4 bases and the V segment lost 6 bases, leaving 1 base of the junction unmatched. CDR1 and CDR2 from the germline V gene are LNHDA and SQIVND (reference sequence). There are 13 residues in the CDR3.

This clone was seen a handful of times. The genes are TRBV2 and TRBJ2-5; TRBD1 matches at 7 bases. V shed 4 bases, J shed 4 bases, and the junction held 9 bases outside the gene matches. Germline V lookup: CDR1 SNHLY, CDR2 FYNNEI. The CDR3 is 15 residues long. CDR3 region: CASSVTGTVGETQYF. For the CDR3, the DNA is TGTGCCAGCAGTGTTACTGGGACAGTCGGAGAGACCCAGTACTTC.

CDR3 bases: TGTGCCAGCAGTTACGGGCAGAACACTGAAGCTTTCTTT. This translates into CASSYGQNTEAFF. The chain combines TRBV6-5 with TRBJ1-1; D gene unclear. Trimming stripped 2 bases from V and 1 base from J, with 5 bases between. The CDR3 is 13 residues long. Germline CDR1 and CDR2: MNHEY and SVGAGI.

In this sample, this clone turned up a few times. The chain combines TRBV6-5 with TRBJ1-1; maybe TRBD1 (6 bases). The germline V and J ends were trimmed by 3 bases and 6 bases, with 14 bases remaining between them. The CDR3 extends over 14 amino acids. Germline loops: CDR1 MNHEY, CDR2 SVGAGI. CDR3 in DNA: TGTGCCAGCAGTTATATTGCAGGGGACCCTGAAGCTTTCTTT. Protein sequence: CASSYIAGDPEAFF.

The J gene is TRBJ2-6, the V gene TRBV18; the D gene is possibly TRBD2 (5 bases). This CDR3 has 16 amino acids. Trimming removed 2 bases at V and 0 bases at J, with 8 bases between. Per germline, CDR1 KGHSH and CDR2 LQKENI. The DNA of the CDR3 is TGTGCCAGCTCACCAATTGGAGGCTCTGGGGCCAACGTCCTGACTTTC. Protein: CASSPIGGSGANVLTF.

This chain connects TRBV6-1 to TRBJ1-5; weak D call: TRBD1 (6 bases). Per germline, CDR1 MNHNS and CDR2 SASEGT. Trimming stripped 2 bases from V and 0 bases from J, with 11 bases between. The CDR3 totals 16 residues. For the CDR3, the DNA is TGTGCCAGCAGTGAACCCAGGACAGTTAGCAATCAGCCCCAGCATTTT. Protein product: CASSEPRTVSNQPQHF.